This paragraph covers one TCR beta chain sequence. V dropped 4 bases and J dropped 1 base, with 15 bases sitting between them. The CDR3 sequence is 15 residues long. The germline V gene encodes CDR1 SGHDT and CDR2 YYEEEE. These data are taken from a study of T cell changes during pregnancy in multiple sclerosis. Sequencing was performed with immunoSEQ multiplex PCR; in TCRdb, only in-frame clones are kept and a portion is missing. Of 45,000 to 55,000 clones detected, 92% appear once; the ten largest clones hold 0.91%. The input for sequencing was CD4+ T cells from peripheral blood mononuclear cells, taken in the second trimester of pregnancy. J is TRBJ2-7 and V is TRBV5-6; maybe TRBD1 (6 bases). This receptor was obtained from a female donor in good health, enrolled as a control in a pregnancy study. DNA of the CDR3: TGTGCCAGCAGCCCGGTGGCAGGGGAGTCCTACGAGCAGTACTTC. Protein: CASSPVAGESYEQYF.